These 29 T cell receptor beta chains were all obtained from the same sample, sequenced in a study of blood T cells in healthy people across ages. Primed by a sample-barcoded 5' primer and a J-beta primer mix, a second PCR proceeded for about 6 to 11 cycles. TCRdb re-called the 5' RACE reads with MiXCR, one entry per CDR3 protein. The data contain about 760,000 distinct CDR3 sequences, roughly 25% of them seen just once; the ten biggest clones take up under 9.5%. These data also featured in a second study, about T cells of mothers and their children.

Sequencing was carried out using blood. The receptors here all came from a boy younger than 18 in good health.

J is TRBJ2-5 and V is TRBV6-2 or TRBV6-3; TRBD1 might be the D (5 bases). The J call could be wrong; TRBJ2-7 is a better fit for the DNA end. The CDR3 is made up of 12 amino acids. Germline V CDR1 and CDR2: MNHEY, SVGEGT. CDR3 sequence: CASTQGMYEQYF. As DNA, the CDR3 is TGTGCCAGCACCCAGGGTATGTACGAGCAGTACTTC.

This clonotype has a handful of counts. The chain links TRBV5-1 to TRBJ2-3; TRBD2 matches at 9 bases. The V segment lost 2 bases and the J segment 1 base; nucleotides outside the gene matches: 2. The CDR3 sequence is 15 residues long. In germline, CDR1 is SGHRS, CDR2 YFSETQ. The CDR3 region is CASSFSGSGTDTQYF. Here the CDR3 DNA reads TGCGCCAGCAGCTTTAGCGGGAGCGGCACAGATACGCAGTATTTT.

This clonotype has more than one count but fewer than ten. The chain employs TRBV6-1 and TRBJ2-3; 9 nucleotides align to TRBD1. With V trimmed by 3 bases and J by 7 bases, 5 bases remained unmatched. Germline V lookup: CDR1 MNHNS, CDR2 SASEGT. The CDR3 loop spans 14 amino acids. The CDR3 reads CASSEGQGDHTQYF. CDR3 bases: TGTGCCAGCAGTGAGGGACAGGGAGACCATACGCAGTATTTT.

This clonotype was detected only a few times. The chain joins TRBV29-1 to TRBJ2-5; D unresolved. This CDR3 has 12 amino acids. Germline V lookup: CDR1 SQVTM, CDR2 ANQGSEA. V was cut by 5 bases and J by 5 bases, with 12 bases left in between. CDR3 sequence: CSVTEIEETQYF. In nucleotides, the CDR3 is TGCAGCGTTACAGAAATTGAGGAGACCCAGTACTTC.

This clonotype was counted only a few times. The rearrangement links TRBV5-1 to TRBJ1-1; D unclear. Trimming pared 1 base from V and 3 bases from J, leaving 10 bases between. The CDR3 loop spans 14 amino acids. The germline V gene encodes CDR1 SGHRS and CDR2 YFSETQ. The CDR3: CASSLMGSYTEAFF. CDR3 sequence (DNA): TGCGCCAGCAGCTTGATGGGATCTTACACTGAAGCTTTCTTT.

This clonotype has at least ten counts. V and J are TRBV29-1 and TRBJ2-1; TRBD1 agrees at 9 bases. The DNA end lines up better with TRBJ2-7; the J call may be wrong. Germline V gene sequence: CDR1 SQVTM, CDR2 ANQGSEA. The CDR3 runs 14 residues. CDR3 bases: TGCAGCGTTGAAGGACAGGGGGGGATCTACGAGCAGTACTTC. Its translation: CSVEGQGGIYEQYF.

This clonotype has a handful of counts. The V gene is TRBV24-1, the J gene TRBJ2-5, with D unresolved. The J call is in doubt because the DNA end fits TRBJ2-1 better. This CDR3 is 13 amino acids long. Per the germline V gene, CDR1 is KGHDR and CDR2 is SFDVKD. The CDR3 loop is CATSDLLSKEQFF. The CDR3 region has the DNA TGTGCCACCAGTGATTTGCTGAGTAAGGAGCAGTTCTTC.

V usage is TRBV29-1 and J usage is TRBJ2-1; 7 positions agree with TRBD1. This CDR3 comprises 12 residues. Germline lookup yields CDR1 SQVTM and CDR2 ANQGSEA. V dropped 6 bases and J dropped 6; count of bases not matched to a gene: 5. CDR3 region: CSVTGQINEQFF. The DNA for the CDR3 is TGCAGCGTCACGGGACAGATCAATGAGCAGTTCTTC.

The chain has TRBV28 and TRBJ2-7; 10 nucleotides match TRBD1. Trimming cost V 5 bases and J 2 bases; bases outside gene matches: 9. Germline V gene sequence: CDR1 MDHEN, CDR2 SYDVKM. The CDR3 contains 16 residues. CDR3 amino acids: CASSRDRGNTPYEQYF. The CDR3 DNA reads TGTGCCAGCAGTAGGGACAGGGGCAATACTCCCTACGAGCAGTACTTC.

V is TRBV29-1 and J is TRBJ2-7; 11 bases line up with TRBD2. V lost 3 bases and J lost 1; bases outside the gene matches: 11. Germline V gene sequence: CDR1 SQVTM, CDR2 ANQGSEA. The CDR3 extends over 17 amino acids. The CDR3 nucleotides read TGCAGCGTTGAGGGCCGACTAGCGGGACGTCGGTCCTACGAGCAGTACTTC. As protein: CSVEGRLAGRRSYEQYF.

The genes are TRBV12-3 or TRBV12-4 and TRBJ1-2; weak D call: TRBD1 (5 bases). The CDR3 contains 13 residues. V lost 5 bases to trimming and J lost 4 bases, with 11 bases between them. CDR3 DNA sequence: TGTGCCAGCAGTCCAGCAGGGATCTATGGCTACACCTTC. This codes for CASSPAGIYGYTF.

This clonotype was seen only a few times. This sequence joins TRBV24-1 and TRBJ2-3; D ambiguous. V was shortened by 11 bases and J by 2 bases, with 10 bases between the two germline ends. Germline V gives CDR1 KGHDR, CDR2 SFDVKD. The CDR3 loop spans 12 amino acids. The CDR3 coding sequence is TGTGCCATCGGAGAGTCCACAGATACGCAGTATTTT. Residues: CAIGESTDTQYF.

The chain couples TRBV29-1 to TRBJ2-3; 12 nucleotides align to TRBD2. Germline lookup yields CDR1 SQVTM and CDR2 ANQGSEA. The CDR3 sequence is 15 residues long. V shed 0 bases and J 10 bases; nucleotides not matched to a gene: 8. The DNA of the CDR3 is TGCAGCGTTGAAGATTGGGCTAGCGGGAGGGCTCCGCAGTATTTT. Translated: CSVEDWASGRAPQYF.

This chain links TRBV20-1 with TRBJ2-1, with 8 bases that match TRBD2. The junction had 10 bases not matched to a gene; V was cut back by 1 base and J by 8 bases. CDR1 and CDR2 (germline): DFQATT, SNEGSKA (reference sequence). CDR3 length: 15 residues. The CDR3 bases are TGCAGTGCTAGAGTCCTAGCGGGCTCGAAGGATGAGCAGTTCTTC. It encodes CSARVLAGSKDEQFF.

This chain connects TRBV11-2 to TRBJ1-1, with D unresolved. The germline V gene encodes CDR1 SGHAT and CDR2 FQNNGV. The CDR3 has 14 amino acids. Trimming removed 6 bases from V and 5 bases from J, with 16 bases in between. As DNA, the CDR3 is TGTGCCAGCAGTTTAATATCGGGAGGTACTGAAGCTTTCTTT. Translated, it gives CASSLISGGTEAFF.

This clonotype was detected only a few times. The chain uses TRBV28 and TRBJ1-4; D is undetermined. CDR3 length: 14 residues. The germline V and J ends were trimmed by 7 bases and 3 bases, with 12 bases remaining between them. Looked up from germline, CDR1 is MDHEN and CDR2 is SYDVKM. CDR3 nucleotide sequence: TGTGCCAGCATGCGGACCTACCCTAATGAAAAACTGTTTTTT. Protein product: CASMRTYPNEKLFF.

This clonotype was detected a few times. The V call is TRBV7-3, the J call TRBJ2-1, with 8 positions matching TRBD2. Trimming cost V 5 bases and J 0 bases; bases outside gene matches: 15. Per the germline V gene, CDR1 is SGHTA and CDR2 is FQGTGA. The CDR3 has 19 residues. CDR3 sequence: CASSPGSSGYQSSYNEQFF. In nucleotides, the CDR3 is TGTGCCAGCAGCCCCGGATCTAGCGGGTACCAAAGCTCCTACAATGAGCAGTTCTTC.

This clonotype was seen more than once but under ten times. The chain recombines TRBV9 with TRBJ2-5; D tentatively fits TRBD1 or TRBD2 (5 bases each). The closer fit of TRBJ2-1 to the DNA end suggests the J call may be wrong. Germline lookup yields CDR1 SGDLS and CDR2 YYNGEE. The CDR3 length is 15 residues. The CDR3 DNA follows: TGTGCCAGCAGCCCACAAGGGGACGGCTGGTATGAGCAGTTCTTC. Amino acids: CASSPQGDGWYEQFF.

This chain connects TRBV7-9 to TRBJ2-5; D is perhaps TRBD2 (6 bases). The DNA end is more similar to TRBJ2-7, so the J call may be wrong. Germline CDR1 and CDR2: SEHNR and FQNEAQ (reference sequence). CDR3 length equals 13 residues. CDR3 DNA sequence: TGTGCCAGCAGCGCCCGGGAGACCTACGAGCAGTACTTC. This sequence encodes CASSARETYEQYF.

This clonotype appeared a few times. The chain joins TRBV20-1 to TRBJ2-7; 12 bases fit TRBD2. Germline assignment: CDR1 DFQATT and CDR2 SNEGSKA (reference sequence). This CDR3 region has 14 residues. V gave up 5 bases and J gave up 5 bases; unmatched junction bases: 7. In nucleotides, the CDR3 is TGCAGTGCTTTTTACCGGACTAGCGGGAACGAGCAGTACTTC. Its translation: CSAFYRTSGNEQYF.

This clonotype has a handful of counts. The chain recombines TRBV29-1 with TRBJ2-5; D gene ambiguous. TRBJ2-7 matches the DNA end more closely, so the J call is doubtful. The CDR3 runs 14 residues. Germline CDR1 and CDR2: SQVTM and ANQGSEA. The CDR3 sequence: CSVDLSAETYEQYF. DNA of the CDR3: TGCAGCGTTGATCTTTCGGCAGAAACCTACGAGCAGTACTTC.

This clonotype has only a few counts. The CDR3 here is CASSDTENIQYF. As DNA, the CDR3 is TGTGCCAGCAGTGACACCGAAAACATTCAGTACTTC. The J gene is TRBJ2-4, the V gene TRBV2; D ambiguous. This CDR3 has 12 amino acids. Germline CDR1 reads SNHLY; CDR2 reads FYNNEI. V shed 3 bases and J shed 5 bases, with 5 bases lying between them.

This clonotype occurred a few times. The chain recombines TRBV11-2 with TRBJ1-6, with D maybe TRBD1 (5 bases). Trimming removed 4 bases from V and 7 bases from J, with 8 bases in between. Germline CDR1 is SGHAT and CDR2 is FQNNGV. The CDR3 extends over 13 amino acids. This chain's CDR3 is CASSSGVNSPLHF. For the CDR3, the DNA is TGTGCCAGCAGCTCGGGGGTCAATTCACCCCTCCACTTT.

This clonotype was observed a few times. The chain carries TRBV7-3 and TRBJ2-2; 9 nucleotides align to TRBD2. With 1 base clipped from V and 0 bases from J, the junction kept 3 bases outside the gene matches. The CDR3 extends over 17 amino acids. Germline-derived CDR1 and CDR2 are SGHTA and FQGTGA. The chain's CDR3 is CASSLNLAGTNTGELFF. For the CDR3, the DNA is TGTGCCAGCAGCTTAAACCTAGCGGGGACGAACACCGGGGAGCTGTTTTTT.

This clonotype was recorded many times. V is TRBV29-1 and J is TRBJ2-7; 7 bases are a match to TRBD1. With V trimmed by 6 bases and J by 3 bases, 2 bases remained unmatched. The CDR3 spans 11 residues. The germline gives CDR1 SQVTM, CDR2 ANQGSEA. The CDR3 sequence is CSVGTVYEQYF. The CDR3 bases are TGCAGCGTGGGGACAGTCTACGAGCAGTACTTC.

This clonotype was seen a handful of times. This rearrangement joins TRBV5-1 to TRBJ2-5; TRBD2 matches 11 bases. The CDR3 is made up of 15 amino acids. Germline trimming cut 3 bases from V and 5 bases from J; bases unmatched to any gene: 6. The germline gives CDR1 SGHRS, CDR2 YFSETQ. The CDR3 DNA is TGCGCCAGCAGCTCGGGACTAGCGGAGGGGGAGACCCAGTACTTC. Protein: CASSSGLAEGETQYF.

This clonotype appeared a few times. This sequence joins TRBV11-2 and TRBJ2-2; D possibly uses TRBD1 or TRBD2 (5 bases each). There are 14 residues in the CDR3. The germline gives CDR1 SGHAT, CDR2 FQNNGV. Trimming removed 8 bases from V and 6 bases from J, with 16 bases in between. CDR3 residues: CASQLGGMAGELFF. In DNA form, the CDR3 reads TGTGCCAGCCAACTTGGGGGAATGGCCGGGGAGCTGTTTTTT.

Concerning this clonotype itself: The CDR3 does not close with the conserved phenylalanine or tryptophan, likely indicating a read error. It is unclear where the CDR3 begins or ends on the DNA, so no DNA is shown, and the CDR3 is as TCRdb lists it. The chain employs TRBV29-1 and TRBJ1-2; the table's TRBD1 call for D was not verified on the DNA. Germline V gene lookup returns CDR1 SQVTM and CDR2 ANQGSEA. The CDR3 region is 12 residues in length, termini included. CDR3 residues: CSVELTGGRFGV.

There are a few counts of this clonotype. V usage is TRBV20-1 and J usage is TRBJ1-2; possible D gene TRBD1, 6 bases. Between the trimmed V and J ends, which lost 0 bases and 4 bases, there was a span of 12 bases. The CDR3 spans 14 residues. CDR1 and CDR2 (germline): DFQATT, SNEGSKA (reference sequence). CDR3 sequence: CSARDLGAGYGYTF. CDR3 sequence (DNA): TGCAGTGCTAGAGATCTGGGGGCTGGCTATGGCTACACCTTC.